Listed below are T cell receptor beta chains from one sample, sequenced in a study of technical replicates of blood from a few donors. The assay was immunoSEQ multiplex PCR, and TCRdb's table has in-frame clones only and misses some. The table lists 70,000 to 90,000 clones, approximately 94% of them singletons. Sequencing input: T cells isolated from PBMCs. Every receptor here comes from a human donor in good health. CDR3s include the opening cysteine and the closing phenylalanine or tryptophan. A D gene is named only where the DNA matches it firmly. Clone size is shown for a subset of rows, as once, few, many or a class of expanded clone.

>-|TRBD2|TRBJ2-7|TRBV9
CASSVLAESSYEQYF
TGTGCCAGCAGCGTCCTAGCGGAAAGCTCCTACGAGCAGTACTTC
>-|TRBD1|TRBJ2-7|TRBV19
CASIKRQGYEQYF
TGTGCCAGTATCAAGAGACAGGGTTACGAGCAGTACTTC
>-|-|TRBJ2-4|TRBV28
CASSLSLAGPDPDF
TGTGCCAGCAGTTTATCCCTGGCAGGCCCCGATCCGGACTTC
>once|-|TRBJ2-5|TRBV28
CASSLSGVETQYF
TGTGCCAGCAGTTTATCGGGGGTAGAGACCCAGTACTTC
>-|TRBD1|TRBJ1-1|TRBV6-5
CASSSRVGQGFSRAFF
TGTGCCAGCAGTTCTCGAGTAGGACAGGGATTTTCCCGGGCTTTCTTT
>-|TRBD2|TRBJ2-3|TRBV10-1
CASSAGWASGPSTDTQYF
TGCGCCAGCAGTGCTGGTTGGGCTAGCGGACCTAGCACAGATACGCAGTATTTT
>-|TRBD1|TRBJ2-3|TRBV5-1
CASSLGDRALTDTQYF
TGCGCCAGCAGCTTGGGGGACAGGGCCCTCACAGATACGCAGTATTTT
>-|TRBD1|TRBJ2-3|TRBV5-1
CASSPRDSNTDTQYF
TGCGCCAGCAGCCCCAGGGACAGCAACACAGATACGCAGTATTTT
>-|-|TRBJ2-6|TRBV27
CASSLKVSSGSGANVLTF
TGTGCCAGCAGTTTAAAAGTATCCTCAGGCTCTGGGGCCAACGTCCTGACTTTC
>once|TRBD1|TRBJ2-7|TRBV29-1
CSVEGQGLVYEQYF
TGCAGCGTCGAGGGACAGGGGTTAGTCTACGAGCAGTACTTC
>-|TRBD1|TRBJ2-4|TRBV10-2
CASGKNRGLLTKNIQYF
TGCGCCAGCGGGAAGAACAGGGGCCTGCTAACCAAAAACATTCAGTACTTC
>-|TRBD2|TRBJ2-3|TRBV5-1
CASSRGLAGFTDTQYF
TGCGCCAGCAGCAGGGGACTAGCGGGATTCACAGATACGCAGTATTTT
>-|TRBD1|TRBJ1-1|TRBV5-6
CASSLLDREGTEAFF
TGTGCCAGCAGCCTATTGGACAGGGAAGGCACTGAAGCTTTCTTT
>-|TRBD1|TRBJ2-1|TRBV6-1
CASRLQGSAYNEQFF
TGTGCCAGCAGATTACAGGGGAGCGCCTACAATGAGCAGTTCTTC
>-|TRBD1|TRBJ1-2|TRBV18
CASSYATGTSSNYGYTF
TGTGCCAGCTCTTATGCGACAGGGACTTCTTCTAACTATGGCTACACCTTC
>-|TRBD2|TRBJ2-3|TRBV19
CASTPSGTVDNTQYF
TGTGCCAGTACTCCCAGCGGGACGGTGGACAATACGCAGTATTTT
>-|-|TRBJ2-2|TRBV29-1
CSVEAQNTGELFF
TGCAGCGTTGAAGCACAGAACACCGGGGAGCTGTTTTTT
>-|-|TRBJ2-3|TRBV11-2
CASSFGESKNTQYF
TGTGCCAGCAGCTTCGGGGAGAGCAAAAATACGCAGTATTTT
>-|-|TRBJ2-7|TRBV25-1
CASRVGSLGEQYF
TGTGCCAGCAGAGTCGGGAGCCTGGGGGAGCAGTACTTC
>-|TRBD2|TRBJ2-7|TRBV7-8
CASSLEYSGVLFDEQYF
TGTGCCAGCAGCTTAGAATATAGCGGGGTCTTATTCGACGAGCAGTACTTC
>-|TRBD1|TRBJ1-1|TRBV2
CASSRGQAAAGAFF
TGTGCCAGCAGTCGGGGACAGGCTGCCGCTGGAGCTTTCTTT
>-|-|TRBJ2-5|TRBV7-8
CASSGGETQYF
TGTGCCAGCAGCGGGGGGGAGACCCAGTACTTC
>-|-|TRBJ1-4|TRBV6-1
CASSEIGHRENEKLFF
TGTGCCAGCAGTGAAATAGGGCACAGGGAAAATGAAAAACTGTTTTTT
>-|-|TRBJ1-2|TRBV7-7
CASTPLERQSFNYGYTF
TGTGCTAGCACCCCACTCGAACGACAGAGCTTTAACTATGGCTACACCTTC
>-|-|TRBJ1-1|TRBV9
CASTGGAGLNTEAFF
TGTGCCAGCACCGGGGGGGCGGGTTTGAACACTGAAGCTTTCTTT
>-|TRBD1|TRBJ1-2|TRBV11-2
CASSSDRVRGYTF
TGTGCCAGCAGCTCGGACAGGGTTCGTGGCTACACCTTC
>-|TRBD1|TRBJ2-7|TRBV6-6
CASGGNEQYF
TGTGCTTCAGGGGGCAACGAGCAGTACTTC
>-|-|TRBJ2-7|TRBV27
CASSLVYSYEQYF
TGTGCCAGCAGTTTGGTCTACTCCTACGAGCAGTACTTC
>-|TRBD1|TRBJ1-1|TRBV5-1
CASSSLGGEAFF
TGCGCCAGCAGCTCCCTAGGGGGCGAAGCTTTCTTT
>-|-|TRBJ1-1|TRBV2
CASSDRGTEAFF
TGTGCCAGCAGTGACAGGGGAACTGAAGCTTTCTTT
>-|TRBD2|TRBJ2-5|TRBV27
CASSSGTSGETQYF
TGTGCCAGCAGTTCCGGGACTAGTGGAGAGACCCAGTACTTC
>-|-|TRBJ1-5|TRBV7-9
CASSLFGSDQPQHF
TGTGCCAGCAGCTTATTCGGGTCAGATCAGCCCCAGCATTTT
>-|-|TRBJ2-3|TRBV13
CASSLGRGFADTQYF
TGTGCCAGCAGCTTAGGCCGGGGGTTTGCAGATACGCAGTATTTT
>-|TRBD1|TRBJ1-3|TRBV28
CASSSNRGSGNTIYF
TGTGCCAGCAGTTCAAACAGGGGCTCTGGAAACACCATATATTTT
>-|TRBD1|TRBJ1-2|TRBV6-5
CASSYSGTGVWGYTF
TGTGCCAGCAGTTACTCCGGGACAGGGGTTTGGGGCTACACCTTC
>-|TRBD2|TRBJ2-3|TRBV7-9
CASSWGTSGRGDTQYF
TGTGCCAGCAGCTGGGGGACTAGCGGGAGAGGGGATACGCAGTATTTT
>-|-|TRBJ1-2|TRBV7-8
CASSLVFRQILNYGYTF
TGTGCCAGCAGCTTAGTATTCCGACAGATCCTGAACTATGGCTACACCTTC
>-|TRBD1|TRBJ2-2|TRBV6-5
CASRQGITNTGELFF
TGTGCCAGCAGACAGGGGATAACGAACACCGGGGAGCTGTTTTTT
>-|-|TRBJ2-3|TRBV7-9
CASSLVGIPAGDTQYF
TGTGCCAGCAGCTTAGTGGGCATCCCTGCTGGAGATACGCAGTATTTT
>-|-|TRBJ2-5|TRBV9
CASSEVFPGGTQYF
TGTGCCAGCAGCGAGGTATTCCCAGGTGGGACCCAGTACTTC
>-|TRBD1|TRBJ2-5|TRBV19
CASSTWPDRGGGTQYF
TGTGCCAGTAGTACCTGGCCCGACAGGGGTGGGGGGACCCAGTACTTC
>-|-|TRBJ1-3|TRBV5-1
CASSLAGAAGNTIYF
TGCGCCAGCAGCTTGGCAGGGGCAGCTGGAAACACCATATATTTT
>-|TRBD1|TRBJ2-5|TRBV6-5
CASSLIRTGGQETQYF
TGTGCCAGCAGTTTAATCAGGACAGGGGGTCAAGAGACCCAGTACTTC
>-|TRBD1|TRBJ2-7|TRBV11-2
CASSSGTGYEQYF
TGTGCCAGCAGCTCTGGGACAGGATACGAGCAGTACTTC
>-|TRBD2|TRBJ2-3|TRBV30
CAWSLAGGPDTQYF
TGTGCCTGGAGTTTAGCGGGGGGCCCAGATACGCAGTATTTT
>-|-|TRBJ2-3|TRBV9
CASTHSGDTQYF
TGTGCCAGCACCCACTCGGGGGATACGCAGTATTTT
>-|-|TRBJ2-1|TRBV6-1
CASSGLGANNEQFF
TGTGCCAGCAGTGGTTTAGGGGCCAACAATGAGCAGTTCTTC
>-|TRBD1|TRBJ2-3|TRBV7-3
CASSLGTGTGAFTDTQYF
TGTGCCAGCAGCTTAGGAACCGGGACAGGGGCCTTCACAGATACGCAGTATTTT
>-|-|TRBJ1-2|TRBV28
CASSLRIAVDGYTF
TGTGCCAGCAGTCTACGGATAGCGGTTGATGGCTACACCTTC
>-|TRBD1|TRBJ1-2|TRBV28
CASRNRGPVGYTF
TGTGCCAGCAGGAACAGGGGGCCGGTAGGCTACACCTTC
>-|-|TRBJ2-2|TRBV6-5
CASRLPASQRLFF
TGTGCCAGCAGGCTACCGGCCTCCCAGCGGCTGTTTTTT
>few|-|TRBJ2-7|TRBV7-9
CASSLVGARASYEQYF
TGTGCCAGCAGCTTAGTGGGCGCCAGGGCCTCCTACGAGCAGTACTTC
>-|-|TRBJ2-2|TRBV28
CASSNPGGPGELFF
TGTGCCAGCAGCAATCCCGGGGGTCCCGGGGAGCTGTTTTTT